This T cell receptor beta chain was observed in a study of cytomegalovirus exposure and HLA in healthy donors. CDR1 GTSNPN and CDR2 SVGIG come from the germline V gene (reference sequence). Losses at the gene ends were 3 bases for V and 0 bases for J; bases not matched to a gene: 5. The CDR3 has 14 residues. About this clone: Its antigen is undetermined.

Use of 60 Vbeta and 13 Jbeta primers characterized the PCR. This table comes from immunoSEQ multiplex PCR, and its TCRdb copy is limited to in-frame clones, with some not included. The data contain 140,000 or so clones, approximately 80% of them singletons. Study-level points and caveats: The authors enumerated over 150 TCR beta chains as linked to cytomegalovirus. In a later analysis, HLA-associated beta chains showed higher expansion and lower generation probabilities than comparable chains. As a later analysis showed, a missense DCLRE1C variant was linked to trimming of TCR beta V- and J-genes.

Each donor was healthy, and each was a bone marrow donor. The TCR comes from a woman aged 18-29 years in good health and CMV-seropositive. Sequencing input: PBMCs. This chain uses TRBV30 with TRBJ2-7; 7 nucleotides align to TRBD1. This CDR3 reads CAWSWDSSSYEQYF. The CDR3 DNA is TGTGCCTGGAGCTGGGACAGCAGCTCCTACGAGCAGTACTTC.